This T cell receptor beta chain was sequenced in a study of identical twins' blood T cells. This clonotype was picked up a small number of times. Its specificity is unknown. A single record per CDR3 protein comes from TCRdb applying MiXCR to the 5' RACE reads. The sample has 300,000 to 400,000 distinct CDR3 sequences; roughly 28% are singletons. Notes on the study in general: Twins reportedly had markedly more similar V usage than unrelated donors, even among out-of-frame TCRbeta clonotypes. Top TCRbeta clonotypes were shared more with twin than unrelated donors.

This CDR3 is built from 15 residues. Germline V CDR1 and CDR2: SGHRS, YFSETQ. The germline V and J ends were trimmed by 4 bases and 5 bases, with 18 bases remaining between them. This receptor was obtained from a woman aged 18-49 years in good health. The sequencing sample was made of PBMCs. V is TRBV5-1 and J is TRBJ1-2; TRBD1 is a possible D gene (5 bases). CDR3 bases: TGCGCCAGCAGCCCAGGCTCTCACAGGACTTATGGCTACACCTTC. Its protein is CASSPGSHRTYGYTF.